These 21 T cell receptor beta chains were all obtained from the same sample, sequenced in a study of blood T cell repertoires in COVID-19. The assay was immunoSEQ multiplex PCR, and TCRdb's table has in-frame clones only and misses some. The table lists over 250,000 clones, approximately 91% of them singletons, with 12% in the top ten. Sequencing was performed on peripheral blood. Every receptor here comes from a woman in her sixties or seventies with acute or convalescent COVID-19.

The J gene is TRBJ1-1, the V gene TRBV30, with no clear D. Germline-derived CDR1 and CDR2 are GTSNPN and SVGIG (reference sequence). The CDR3 totals 16 residues. V shed 8 bases and J shed 1 base, with 23 bases lying between them. CDR3 loop: CAHHPGNTHENTEAFF. In DNA, the CDR3 is TGTGCCCACCACCCGGGTAATACGCACGAGAACACTGAAGCTTTCTTT.

V is TRBV15 and J is TRBJ2-1; 12 positions agree with TRBD2. V was pared by 10 bases and J by 7 bases, with 11 bases of the junction left unmatched. Germline V gene data show CDR1 as LNHNV and CDR2 as YYDKDF (reference sequence). The CDR3 is 15 amino acids. The CDR3 spells CASAKGLAGFNEQFF. CDR3 in DNA: TGTGCCAGCGCCAAAGGACTAGCGGGGTTTAATGAGCAGTTCTTC.

This chain uses TRBV9 with TRBJ2-3; 7 positions match TRBD1. Germline loops: CDR1 SGDLS, CDR2 YYNGEE. The length of the CDR3 is 19 residues. Trimming removed 0 bases from V and 2 bases from J; junction bases left unmatched: 15. The CDR3, as DNA: TGTGCCAGCAGCGTAGAAGGGACCTCCCACAGGGGATACACAGATACGCAGTATTTT. Its translation is CASSVEGTSHRGYTDTQYF.

V and J are TRBV7-2 and TRBJ1-6; 7 bases fit TRBD1. V shed 0 bases, J shed 10 bases, and the junction held 9 bases outside the gene matches. In germline, CDR1 is SGHTA, CDR2 FQGNSA. The length of the CDR3 is 16 residues. The CDR3 loop is CASSLAGGALGSPLHF. The DNA of the CDR3 is TGTGCCAGCAGCTTAGCAGGGGGCGCGTTAGGGTCACCCCTCCACTTT.

J is TRBJ1-2 and V is TRBV3-1 (or the pseudogene TRBV3-2); TRBD1 is a possible D gene (6 bases). Between the trimmed V and J ends, which lost 4 bases and 8 bases, there was a span of 20 bases. Germline V gives CDR1 LGHDT, CDR2 YNNKEL (reference sequence). CDR3 length: 15 residues. The CDR3: CASSPQGPLREGYTF. CDR3 coding DNA: TGTGCCAGCAGCCCGCAGGGGCCCCTCAGGGAGGGCTACACCTTC.

A single count supports this clone. The CDR3 nucleotides read TGTGCCAGCAGTCTCCGGGGGGTCTGGGGAGGGGATACGCAGTATTTT. It codes for CASSLRGVWGGDTQYF. The genes are TRBV28 and TRBJ2-3, with 7 positions matching TRBD2. Germline V gives CDR1 MDHEN, CDR2 SYDVKM. The CDR3 extends over 16 amino acids. Trimming took 5 bases from V and 6 from J; bases not matched to a gene: 14.

The V call is TRBV28, the J call TRBJ2-3; D is possibly TRBD2 (5 bases). The V end was cut by 7 bases, the J end by 5 bases, with 19 bases between. CDR1 and CDR2 from the germline V gene are MDHEN and SYDVKM. The CDR3 loop spans 15 amino acids. The CDR3 spells CASINQGGLGDTQYF. Written as DNA, the CDR3 is TGTGCCAGCATCAATCAAGGAGGACTGGGAGATACGCAGTATTTT.

The CDR3 DNA reads TGTGCCAGCAGCCAAGACAGGGCGAGAACTGAAGCTTTCTTT. This sequence encodes CASSQDRARTEAFF. This sequence joins TRBV3-1 (or the pseudogene TRBV3-2) and TRBJ1-1, with D possibly TRBD1 on 5 matching bases. The ends were cut back, 0 bases at V and 5 bases at J, with 10 bases in the middle. This CDR3 is 14 amino acids long. CDR1 is LGHDT and CDR2 is YNNKEL in the germline V gene (reference sequence).

CDR3 in amino acids: CASSTGLGSYEQYF. The DNA of the CDR3 is TGTGCCAGCAGCACGGGACTGGGAAGCTACGAGCAGTACTTC. The rearrangement links TRBV9 to TRBJ2-7, with D perhaps TRBD2 (6 bases). This CDR3 has 14 residues. V was cut by 4 bases and J by 3 bases, with 14 bases left in between. CDR1 and CDR2 (germline): SGDLS, YYNGEE.

The rearrangement links TRBV10-3 to TRBJ1-4; D gene unclear. The V gene's germline CDR1 is ENHRY and CDR2 SYGVKD. Trimming shortened V by 9 bases and J by 6 bases, and 14 bases separated the two germline ends. This CDR3 is 13 amino acids long. As DNA, the CDR3 is TGTGCCATAAGTCGGGTCCGAGATGAAAAACTGTTTTTT. It translates to CAISRVRDEKLFF.

The genes are TRBV3-1 (or the pseudogene TRBV3-2) and TRBJ1-4, with a possible D match to TRBD1 (5 bases). Germline CDR1 reads LGHDT; CDR2 reads YNNKEL (reference sequence). Trimming stripped 1 base from V and 8 bases from J, with 23 bases between. CDR3 length: 18 amino acids. The DNA of the CDR3 is TGTGCCAGCAGCCAAGCGGATTGTGGGGGGTCTCCGAACGAAAAACTGTTTTTT. This translates into CASSQADCGGSPNEKLFF.

The chain joins TRBV6-2 or TRBV6-3 to TRBJ1-5, with 8 bases aligning to TRBD1. Germline V gene data show CDR1 as MNHEY and CDR2 as SVGEGT. The CDR3 contains 18 residues. The V segment lost 2 bases and the J segment 3 bases; nucleotides outside the gene matches: 12. CDR3 sequence (DNA): TGTGCCAGCAGTTACCCACTCGACAGGGGTCTGAACAATCAGCCCCAGCATTTT. Translating gives CASSYPLDRGLNNQPQHF.

The V gene is TRBV3-1 (or the pseudogene TRBV3-2), the J gene TRBJ1-6; D call uncertain. The CDR3 has 14 amino acids. Per germline, CDR1 LGHDT and CDR2 YNNKEL (reference sequence). V shed 8 bases and J shed 4 bases, with 12 bases lying between them. The CDR3 nucleotides are TGTGCCAGCGGGCGTCCGGATTATAATTCACCCCTCCACTTT. Encoded protein: CASGRPDYNSPLHF.

The rearrangement links TRBV5-1 to TRBJ2-5; 7 bases line up with TRBD2. The germline gives CDR1 SGHRS, CDR2 YFSETQ. There are 17 residues in the CDR3. The J segment lost 2 bases and the V segment lost 0 bases, leaving 10 bases of the junction unmatched. CDR3 DNA: TGCGCCAGCAGCTTGGGGCGCGGGGGTGAAACGCAAGAGACCCAGTACTTC. It is translated as CASSLGRGGETQETQYF.

The chain recombines TRBV28 with TRBJ2-7; TRBD2 aligns across 7 bases. The germline V gene has CDR1 MDHEN and CDR2 SYDVKM. V was clipped by 10 bases and J by 3 bases; unmatched bases: 27. This CDR3 has 19 amino acids. Written as DNA, the CDR3 is TGTGCCACAGCCTCGCGAGCTAGCGGAGTCCCCGTTACTCGCTACGAGCAGTACTTC. Its protein is CATASRASGVPVTRYEQYF.

The CDR3 coding sequence is TGCAGCGTACAATACAGGGCGAAGATAGGCTATGGCTACACCTTC. Translating it yields CSVQYRAKIGYGYTF. The gene calls are TRBV29-1 and TRBJ1-2, with D perhaps matching TRBD1 (6 bases). Germline assignment: CDR1 SQVTM and CDR2 ANQGSEA. The CDR3 contains 15 residues. The V gene lost 6 bases and the J gene lost 4 bases, with 21 bases spanning the gap.

The rearrangement uses TRBV7-9 and TRBJ2-2, with D unclear. Trimming took 1 base from V and 6 from J, leaving 9 bases between them. CDR1 is SEHNR, CDR2 FQNEAQ, per germline (reference sequence). The CDR3 contains 14 residues. CDR3 in amino acids: CASSLDLKPGELFF. The DNA for the CDR3 is TGTGCCAGCAGCTTAGACCTAAAGCCCGGGGAGCTGTTTTTT.

This chain connects TRBV3-1 (or the pseudogene TRBV3-2) to TRBJ2-1, with 8 bases aligning to TRBD2. V shed 6 bases, J shed 15 bases, and the junction held 16 bases outside the gene matches. The CDR3 loop spans 14 amino acids. Looked up from germline, CDR1 is LGHDT and CDR2 is YNNKEL (reference sequence). CDR3 region: CASRGVAGTRDWFF. In DNA, the CDR3 is TGTGCCAGCAGGGGAGTGGCCGGGACTAGGGACTGGTTCTTC.

This sequence joins TRBV18 and TRBJ1-5, with 7 bases fitting TRBD1. The trim removed 1 base at V and 7 bases at J, leaving 7 bases unmatched. The CDR3 consists of 15 residues. Germline V gene sequence: CDR1 KGHSH, CDR2 LQKENI. Here the CDR3 reads CASSPRQGEEQPQHF. CDR3 in DNA: TGTGCCAGCTCACCACGACAGGGCGAGGAACAGCCCCAGCATTTT. Filled out from reference TRBV18 and TRBJ1-5, the complete variable domain reads NAGVMQNPRHLVRRRGQEARLRCSPMKGHSHVYWYRQLPEEGLKFMVYLQKENIIDESGMPKERFSAEFPKEGPSILRIQQVVRGDSAAYFCASSPRQGEEQPQHFGDGTRLSIL.

About this clone: Other nucleotide sequences in the sample specify the same CDR3. This chain connects TRBV6-5 to TRBJ1-1; D unresolved. Trimming shortened V by 6 bases and J by 3 bases, and 8 bases separated the two germline ends. This CDR3 contains 12 residues. Germline V gene lookup returns CDR1 MNHEY and CDR2 SVGAGI. DNA of the CDR3: TGTGCCAGCAGAACCGGGGACACTGAAGCTTTCTTT. This codes for CASRTGDTEAFF.

The chain couples TRBV9 to TRBJ2-7, with 8 bases aligning to TRBD1. CDR1 is SGDLS and CDR2 is YYNGEE in the germline V gene. CDR3 size: 13 residues. Trimming cost V 3 bases and J 6 bases; bases outside gene matches: 5. CDR3 protein: CASSAGQGGEQYF. CDR3 in DNA: TGTGCCAGCAGCGCTGGACAGGGCGGCGAGCAGTACTTC.